This entry lists 13 T cell receptor beta chains sequenced from one sample in a study of cytomegalovirus exposure and HLA in healthy donors. Primers included in the PCR were 60 Vbeta and 13 Jbeta primers. Sequenced by immunoSEQ multiplex PCR; TCRdb stores in-frame clones only, minus some. The sample yields 150,000 to 200,000 clones, roughly 71% seen once. Sequencing was performed on PBMCs. The receptor set was obtained from a woman between 45 and 60 years old in good health and CMV-seropositive.

The chain combines TRBV19 with TRBJ2-5; 8 bases are shared with TRBD2. V lost 6 bases, J lost 1 base, and 10 bases stayed unmatched. The CDR3 spans 16 residues. Germline V gives CDR1 LNHDA, CDR2 SQIVND (reference sequence). CDR3 amino acids: CASRPGGSGIQETQYF. The CDR3 nucleotides read TGTGCCAGTAGACCCGGGGGTAGCGGGATCCAAGAGACCCAGTACTTC.

The CDR3 sequence is CATNLAGSFNEQFF. CDR3 nucleotides: TGTGCCACCAACCTAGCGGGGAGTTTCAATGAGCAGTTCTTC. This rearrangement joins TRBV19 to TRBJ2-1; 9 nucleotides agree with TRBD2. This CDR3 has 14 amino acids. Germline CDR1 reads LNHDA; CDR2 reads SQIVND (reference sequence). The J segment lost 6 bases and the V segment lost 10 bases, leaving 10 bases of the junction unmatched.

The chain couples TRBV5-1 to TRBJ2-3; D is unclear. Germline CDR1 SGHRS, CDR2 YFSETQ. The CDR3 length is 13 residues. Trimming removed 2 bases from V and 6 bases from J, with 10 bases in between. The CDR3 loop is CASSFSDFDTQYF. CDR3 sequence (DNA): TGCGCCAGCAGCTTTAGTGATTTCGATACGCAGTATTTT.

The chain uses TRBV2 and TRBJ1-4; TRBD1 matches 9 bases. The CDR3 contains 15 residues. The germline V gene encodes CDR1 SNHLY and CDR2 FYNNEI. V was clipped by 4 bases and J by 8 bases; unmatched bases: 8. The DNA for the CDR3 is TGTGCCAGCAGTGTAAACAGGGGGCCCGGGGAAAAACTGTTTTTT. It specifies CASSVNRGPGEKLFF. The whole variable domain, remainder taken from reference TRBV2 and TRBJ1-4, is EPEVTQTPSHQVTQMGQEVILRCVPISNHLYFYWYRQILGQKVEFLVSFYNNEISEKSEIFDDQFSVERPDGSNFTLKIRSTKLEDSAMYFCASSVNRGPGEKLFFGSGTQLSVL.

V and J are TRBV6-1 and TRBJ2-5; 9 bases are shared with TRBD1. CDR1 and CDR2 (germline): MNHNS, SASEGT. The CDR3 has 15 residues. V was pared by 6 bases and J by 1 base, with 6 bases of the junction left unmatched. This chain's CDR3 is CASRVDRGSQETQYF. The CDR3 DNA follows: TGTGCCAGCAGGGTGGACAGGGGATCCCAAGAGACCCAGTACTTC.

V is TRBV18 and J is TRBJ1-2; possibly TRBD1 for D (5 bases). The CDR3 spans 14 residues. Germline loops: CDR1 KGHSH, CDR2 LQKENI. V gave up 1 base and J gave up 3 bases, with 9 bases separating them. CDR3 in amino acids: CASSPQGYDYGYTF. As DNA, the CDR3 is TGTGCCAGCTCACCACAGGGGTACGACTATGGCTACACCTTC.

V usage is TRBV4-1 and J usage is TRBJ1-1; TRBD1 matches 7 bases. This CDR3 is built from 14 residues. From germline, CDR1 is MGHRA and CDR2 YSYEKL. Unmatched junction bases numbered 7, after V lost 3 bases and J lost 6 bases. The CDR3 sequence is CASSQIGGGAEAFF. The CDR3 region has the DNA TGCGCCAGCAGCCAGATAGGAGGGGGCGCTGAAGCTTTCTTT.

Here the CDR3 DNA reads TGCGCCAGCACTGGAGAAATACCCTCTGGAAACACCATATATTTT. Its translation: CASTGEIPSGNTIYF. The chain combines TRBV10-2 with TRBJ1-3; no clear D. This CDR3 has 15 residues. CDR1 and CDR2 from the germline V gene are WSHSY and SAAADI. Trimming removed 7 bases at V and 0 bases at J, with 13 bases between.

This clone was seen a handful of times. CDR3 residues: CASRRRVANYGYTF. In DNA form, the CDR3 reads TGTGCCAGCAGGCGCAGGGTAGCTAACTATGGCTACACCTTC. The J gene is TRBJ1-2, the V gene TRBV2; the D gene is possibly TRBD1 (5 bases). This CDR3 contains 14 residues. The germline V and J ends were trimmed by 6 bases and 0 bases, with 11 bases remaining between them. Germline CDR1 SNHLY, CDR2 FYNNEI.

The chain carries TRBV2 and TRBJ1-5, with 7 bases aligning to TRBD1. CDR1 SNHLY and CDR2 FYNNEI come from the germline V gene. Germline trimming cut 3 bases from V and 5 bases from J; bases unmatched to any gene: 4. The CDR3 sequence is 14 residues long. CDR3 nucleotide sequence: TGTGCCAGCAGTGATGAACAGGGGTATCAGCCCCAGCATTTT. Translating gives CASSDEQGYQPQHF.

This chain links TRBV7-8 with TRBJ2-3; 9 bases line up with TRBD2. The CDR3 sequence is 17 residues long. Germline V gene sequence: CDR1 SGHVS, CDR2 FQNEAQ. V was clipped by 4 bases and J by 2 bases; unmatched bases: 10. DNA for the CDR3: TGTGCCAGCAGCTGGCAGCGGGGGGCCGGACTCACAGATACGCAGTATTTT. Translated: CASSWQRGAGLTDTQYF. The full variable domain, completed using reference TRBV7-8 and TRBJ2-3, is GAGVSQSPRYKVAKRGQDVALRCDPISGHVSLFWYQQALGQGPEFLTYFQNEAQLDKSGLPSDRFFAERPEGSVSTLKIQRTQQEDSAVYLCASSWQRGAGLTDTQYFGPGTRLTVL.

The chain links TRBV5-1 to TRBJ1-6; 8 bases map to TRBD1. With 5 bases clipped from V and 8 bases from J, the junction kept 9 bases outside the gene matches. CDR3 size: 15 residues. CDR1 and CDR2 (germline): SGHRS, YFSETQ. The CDR3 here is CASRATGDDDSPLHF. In nucleotides, the CDR3 is TGCGCCAGCAGGGCGACAGGGGATGATGATTCACCCCTCCACTTT.

The V and J genes are TRBV10-3 and TRBJ2-7, with a weak D call TRBD1 (6 bases). V gave up 5 bases and J gave up 5 bases, with 13 bases separating them. From germline, CDR1 is ENHRY and CDR2 SYGVKD. The CDR3 is made up of 13 amino acids. This chain's CDR3 is CAISTTGLNEQYF. The CDR3, as DNA: TGTGCCATCAGTACTACAGGGCTCAACGAGCAGTACTTC.